The 29 T cell receptor beta chains below were found in one sample sequenced in a study of cytomegalovirus exposure and HLA in healthy donors. The PCR employed 60 Vbeta primers together with 13 Jbeta primers. Sequencing was performed with immunoSEQ multiplex PCR; in TCRdb, only in-frame clones are kept and a portion is missing. The sample lists about 180,000 clones; 76% were seen once. The sequenced material came from PBMCs. The receptors here all came from a man between 18 and 35 years old in good health and CMV-seronegative.

The rearrangement links TRBV6-5 to TRBJ2-3; possibly TRBD2 for D (6 bases). V shed 0 bases and J shed 6 bases, with 10 bases lying between them. The CDR3 is 14 amino acids. Germline V gene lookup returns CDR1 MNHEY and CDR2 SVGAGI. DNA of the CDR3: TGTGCCAGCAGTTACTCGGGTGGGGGGGATACGCAGTATTTT. It translates to CASSYSGGGDTQYF.

The chain links TRBV5-5 to TRBJ2-2, with 11 bases that match TRBD2. Unmatched junction bases numbered 2, after V lost 0 bases and J lost 4 bases. The germline V gene encodes CDR1 SGHKS and CDR2 YYEKEE (reference sequence). This CDR3 spans 16 amino acids. The CDR3 protein is CASSLVGTSGTGELFF. The CDR3 nucleotides read TGTGCCAGCAGCTTGGTAGGGACTAGCGGCACCGGGGAGCTGTTTTTT.

This clone occurred a few times. The J gene is TRBJ2-7, the V gene TRBV4-1; maybe TRBD1 (7 bases). Trimming left V 3 bases short and J 3 bases short, with 9 bases between. This CDR3 comprises 13 residues. Germline CDR1 MGHRA, CDR2 YSYEKL. The CDR3 protein is CASSHQGGYEQYF. The CDR3 DNA is TGCGCCAGCAGCCACCAGGGGGGCTACGAGCAGTACTTC.

Comments on this clone: The conserved phenylalanine or tryptophan normally closing the CDR3 is absent here, so this likely arose from a read error. The chain employs TRBV6-6 and TRBJ2-7; TRBD2 is a possible D gene (6 bases). The V gene lost 4 bases and the J gene lost 3 bases, with 10 bases spanning the gap. Germline V gene lookup returns CDR1 MNHNY and CDR2 SVGAGI (reference sequence). The CDR3 has 13 residues. CDR3 in amino acids: CASSFQGGYEQYS. The CDR3 coding sequence is TGTGCCAGCAGTTTTCAGGGAGGCTACGAGCAGTACTCC.

This clone has only one observation. The chain combines TRBV27 with TRBJ2-7; D possibly corresponds to TRBD2 (6 bases). With 5 bases removed from V and 3 bases from J, the gap between germline ends came to 20 bases. The CDR3 contains 16 residues. CDR1 is MNHEY, CDR2 SMNVEV, per germline (reference sequence). DNA for the CDR3: TGTGCCAGCAGTCGGGGTGGGGCTAGCGCCTTCTACGAGCAGTACTTC. Residues: CASSRGGASAFYEQYF.

This clone was observed once. The rearrangement links TRBV2 to TRBJ1-2; TRBD1 aligns across 7 bases. CDR1 is SNHLY and CDR2 is FYNNEI in the germline V gene. The CDR3 runs to 12 residues. V gave up 6 bases and J gave up 8 bases; unmatched junction bases: 6. The CDR3 loop is CASRTGAGGYTF. CDR3 DNA: TGTGCCAGCAGAACAGGGGCCGGCGGCTACACCTTC.

The V call is TRBV9, the J call TRBJ2-1; TRBD2 matches at 12 bases. Germline V gene lookup returns CDR1 SGDLS and CDR2 YYNGEE. The CDR3 is 17 residues long. V shed 3 bases and J 3 bases; nucleotides not matched to a gene: 7. The CDR3 DNA is TGTGCCAGCAGCGGTCTAGCGGGGGGGGCGGTCTACAATGAGCAGTTCTTC. Translation gives CASSGLAGGAVYNEQFF. Looking up the rest from reference TRBV9 and TRBJ2-1 gives the full variable domain: DSGVTQTPKHLITATGQRVTLRCSPRSGDLSVYWYQQSLDQGLQFLIQYYNGEERAKGNILERFSAQQFPDLHSELNLSSLELGDSALYFCASSGLAGGAVYNEQFFGPGTRLTVL.

This clone has only one observation. V is TRBV7-2 and J is TRBJ1-2; the D is unclear. CDR1 and CDR2 from the germline V gene are SGHTA and FQGNSA. The V end was cut by 6 bases, the J end by 1 base, with 12 bases between. The CDR3 runs to 14 residues. The CDR3 reads CASRGAAVNYGYTF. CDR3 DNA sequence: TGTGCCAGCAGGGGAGCGGCGGTTAACTATGGCTACACCTTC.

The J gene is TRBJ2-1, the V gene TRBV11-2; D unresolved. Trimming removed 2 bases at V and 0 bases at J, with 5 bases between. This CDR3 has 14 residues. Looked up from germline, CDR1 is SGHAT and CDR2 is FQNNGV. CDR3 sequence reads: CASSLINSYNEQFF. DNA of the CDR3: TGTGCCAGCAGCTTAATCAACTCCTACAATGAGCAGTTCTTC. Looking up the rest from reference TRBV11-2 and TRBJ2-1 gives the full variable domain: EAGVAQSPRYKIIEKRQSVAFWCNPISGHATLYWYQQILGQGPKLLIQFQNNGVVDDSQLPKDRFSAERLKGVDSTLKIQPAKLEDSAVYLCASSLINSYNEQFFGPGTRLTVL.

This clone was observed a handful of times. V is TRBV5-1 and J is TRBJ2-3, with TRBD2 matching 8 bases. The CDR3 length is 15 residues. The germline CDR1 and CDR2 sequences are SGHRS and YFSETQ. J was trimmed by 9 bases and V by 4 bases; bases with no gene match: 13. The DNA for the CDR3 is TGCGCCAGCAGCCGAAGCGGGGGCGAGCCAAGGACGCAGTATTTT. Residues: CASSRSGGEPRTQYF.

The chain links TRBV7-9 to TRBJ2-7; tentatively, D is TRBD2 (6 bases). The germline V and J ends were trimmed by 1 base and 0 bases, with 13 bases remaining between them. Germline V CDR1 and CDR2: SEHNR, FQNEAQ (reference sequence). CDR3 length equals 16 residues. The CDR3 nucleotides read TGTGCCAGCAGCTTAGGAGGTGGGAGGAGCTCCTACGAGCAGTACTTC. It translates to CASSLGGGRSSYEQYF.

J is TRBJ1-1 and V is TRBV10-1; no definite D call. The germline V gene encodes CDR1 WNHNN and CDR2 SYGVQD (reference sequence). V lost 3 bases and J 4 bases, leaving 15 bases between the germline ends. CDR3 length: 15 amino acids. CDR3 in amino acids: CASSDSAGGSTEAFF. In DNA, the CDR3 is TGCGCCAGCAGTGACTCGGCGGGCGGGAGCACTGAAGCTTTCTTT.

V is TRBV10-3 and J is TRBJ1-6; D not certain. V was trimmed by 3 bases and J by 9 bases, leaving 9 bases between them. The CDR3 contains 13 residues. Germline V CDR1 and CDR2: ENHRY, SYGVKD. This chain's CDR3 is CAISDQARSPLHF. CDR3 nucleotide sequence: TGTGCCATCAGTGATCAGGCTCGTTCACCCCTCCACTTT.

The CDR3 DNA sequence: TGTGCCAGCAGCCCCGGACTAGCGGTACAGTTCTTC. As protein: CASSPGLAVQFF. This chain connects TRBV7-9 to TRBJ2-1, with 10 bases matching TRBD2. V gave up 5 bases and J gave up 13 bases; unmatched junction bases: 5. Germline CDR1 SEHNR, CDR2 FQNEAQ (reference sequence). The CDR3 extends over 12 amino acids.

The chain has TRBV9 and TRBJ2-3; TRBD2 matches 7 bases. CDR1 and CDR2 (germline): SGDLS, YYNGEE. This CDR3 is built from 16 residues. Trimming took 4 bases from V and 4 from J; bases not matched to a gene: 12. CDR3 sequence: CASSLSEGGRADTQYF. For the CDR3, the DNA is TGTGCCAGCAGCCTCTCGGAGGGAGGGAGGGCAGATACGCAGTATTTT.

The J gene is TRBJ1-6, the V gene TRBV6-4; TRBD1 aligns across 11 bases. Germline values: CDR1 MRHNA, CDR2 SNTAGT. The J segment lost 5 bases and the V segment lost 6 bases, leaving 9 bases of the junction unmatched. CDR3 length: 17 residues. CDR3 in amino acids: CASRVGQGAGDNSPLHF. CDR3 DNA: TGTGCCAGCAGAGTAGGACAGGGGGCTGGAGATAATTCACCCCTCCACTTT.

This clone was seen once. The rearrangement joins TRBV7-9 to TRBJ1-2; a weak D match, TRBD1 (6 bases). Trimming cost V 7 bases and J 4 bases, with 16 bases left between them. The CDR3 is 14 amino acids. Germline CDR1 reads SEHNR; CDR2 reads FQNEAQ (reference sequence). Here the CDR3 reads CASTRGTQGYGYTF. CDR3 coding DNA: TGTGCCAGCACCAGGGGTACCCAAGGCTATGGCTACACCTTC.

This clone was counted once. The rearrangement links TRBV20-1 to TRBJ2-5; no clear D. CDR1 DFQATT and CDR2 SNEGSKA come from the germline V gene (reference sequence). The length of the CDR3 is 11 residues. V lost 2 bases, J lost 5 bases, and 6 bases lay in between. The CDR3 is CSARKLETQYF. As DNA, the CDR3 is TGCAGTGCTAGAAAGCTGGAGACCCAGTACTTC.

The rearrangement links TRBV21-1 to TRBJ1-5. TRBV21-1 is deemed a pseudogene. The CDR3 contains 17 residues. The DNA of the CDR3 is TGTGCCAGCAGCAAAGTGGGGGGGGCCTGGAGCAATCAGCCCCAGCATTTT. It translates to CASSKVGGAWSNQPQHF.

The chain joins TRBV5-3 to TRBJ1-3; a possible D gene is TRBD1 (6 bases). TRBV5-3 has ORF status, its function being uncertain. CDR3 size: 20 residues. V lost 3 bases to trimming and J lost 3 bases, with 28 bases between them. The CDR3 reads CARSSIPSTGKPEDGNTIYF. The CDR3 DNA follows: TGTGCCAGAAGCTCTATCCCGTCGACAGGCAAGCCCGAAGATGGAAACACCATATATTTT.

The V gene is TRBV11-2, the J gene TRBJ1-6; 9 bases match TRBD1. This CDR3 spans 16 amino acids. Looked up from germline, CDR1 is SGHAT and CDR2 is FQNNGV. Losses at the gene ends were 6 bases for V and 8 bases for J; bases not matched to a gene: 11. The CDR3 sequence is CASRPLRGQGYSPLHF. The CDR3 DNA is TGTGCCAGCAGACCCCTGAGAGGACAGGGGTATTCACCCCTCCACTTT. Drawing the rest from reference TRBV11-2 and TRBJ1-6, the complete variable domain is EAGVAQSPRYKIIEKRQSVAFWCNPISGHATLYWYQQILGQGPKLLIQFQNNGVVDDSQLPKDRFSAERLKGVDSTLKIQPAKLEDSAVYLCASRPLRGQGYSPLHFGNGTRLTVT.

This chain uses TRBV7-9 with TRBJ2-2; D is perhaps TRBD1 (5 bases). CDR3 length: 17 residues. V lost 5 bases, J lost 6 bases, and 22 bases lay in between. In germline, CDR1 is SEHNR, CDR2 FQNEAQ (reference sequence). This CDR3 is CASSRIWGNSNAGELFF. The CDR3 coding sequence is TGTGCCAGCAGCCGTATCTGGGGCAACTCAAATGCCGGGGAGCTGTTTTTT.

The chain employs TRBV5-1 and TRBJ2-1, with TRBD2 matching 11 bases. From germline, CDR1 is SGHRS and CDR2 YFSETQ. Trimming at V came to 4 bases and at J to 1 base, leaving 10 bases not matched to a gene. The CDR3 runs to 18 residues. CDR3 DNA sequence: TGCGCCAGCAGCCAGAAACTAGCGGGAGTTATATCCTACAATGAGCAGTTCTTC. This codes for CASSQKLAGVISYNEQFF.

V is TRBV28 and J is TRBJ1-5; D perhaps matches TRBD1 (6 bases). The ends were cut back, 7 bases at V and 7 bases at J, with 8 bases in the middle. CDR1 is MDHEN and CDR2 is SYDVKM in the germline V gene. The CDR3 extends over 11 amino acids. The CDR3 loop reads CASKGGQPQHF. CDR3 DNA sequence: TGTGCCAGCAAAGGGGGACAGCCCCAGCATTTT. Based on the CDR3 plus reference TRBV28 and TRBJ1-5, the full variable domain is DVKVTQSSRYLVKRTGEKVFLECVQDMDHENMFWYRQDPGLGLRLIYFSYDVKMKEKGDIPEGYSVSREKKERFSLILESASTNQTSMYLCASKGGQPQHFGDGTRLSIL.

The chain combines TRBV30 with TRBJ1-2; maybe TRBD1 (5 bases). In germline, CDR1 is GTSNPN, CDR2 SVGIG (reference sequence). The CDR3 consists of 15 residues. V lost 2 bases, J lost 0 bases, and 13 bases lay in between. In DNA form, the CDR3 reads TGTGCCTGGAGTATCAGGGCAGAAACTAACTATGGCTACACCTTC. It codes for CAWSIRAETNYGYTF.

This chain joins TRBV5-1 and TRBJ2-7, with TRBD1 as a possible D gene (6 bases). In germline, CDR1 is SGHRS, CDR2 YFSETQ. The CDR3 is 18 residues long. V was clipped by 2 bases and J by 1 base, with 22 bases between them. CDR3 nucleotides: TGCGCCAGCAGCTTACTAACCCCCGACAGGTACGTTTCCTACGAGCAGTACTTC. Its protein product is CASSLLTPDRYVSYEQYF.

The rearrangement joins TRBV30 to TRBJ1-2; no definite D call. Per the germline V gene, CDR1 is GTSNPN and CDR2 is SVGIG (reference sequence). With 4 bases removed from V and 4 bases from J, the gap between germline ends came to 10 bases. The CDR3 covers 12 residues. The CDR3 DNA sequence: TGTGCCTGGATGACAAGCCTCTATGGCTACACCTTC. This codes for CAWMTSLYGYTF.

This clone appeared a single time. The V gene is TRBV7-6, the J gene TRBJ1-2; D remains unclear. Germline assignment: CDR1 SGHVS and CDR2 FNYEAQ. CDR3 size: 14 residues. V lost 1 base and J 8 bases, leaving 14 bases between the germline ends. CDR3 DNA sequence: TGTGCCAGCAGCTTAGACGGTGAGGGTGGCGGCTACACCTTC. Translated, it gives CASSLDGEGGGYTF.

This clone was recorded a few times. V usage is TRBV2 and J usage is TRBJ1-4; D possibly corresponds to TRBD1 (6 bases). The V end lost 6 bases, the J end lost 8 bases, and 7 bases lay between the germline ends. There are 11 residues in the CDR3. Per germline, CDR1 SNHLY and CDR2 FYNNEI. CDR3 nucleotides: TGTGCCAGCAGGAGGGGGGAAAAACTGTTTTTT. As protein: CASRRGEKLFF.